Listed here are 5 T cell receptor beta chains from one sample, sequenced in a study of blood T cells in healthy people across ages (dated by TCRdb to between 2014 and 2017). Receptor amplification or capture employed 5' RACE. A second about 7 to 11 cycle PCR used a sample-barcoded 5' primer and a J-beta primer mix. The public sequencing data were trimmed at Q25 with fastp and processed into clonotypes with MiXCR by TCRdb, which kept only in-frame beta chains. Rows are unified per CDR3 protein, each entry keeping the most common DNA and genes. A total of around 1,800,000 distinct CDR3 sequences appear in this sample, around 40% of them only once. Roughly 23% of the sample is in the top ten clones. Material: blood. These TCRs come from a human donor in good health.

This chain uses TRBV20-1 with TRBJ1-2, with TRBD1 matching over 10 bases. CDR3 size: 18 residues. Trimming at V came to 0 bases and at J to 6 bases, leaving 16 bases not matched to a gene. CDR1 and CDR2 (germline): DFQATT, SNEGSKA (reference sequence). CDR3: CSARDRLGWRQGADGYTF. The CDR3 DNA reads TGCAGTGCTAGAGATCGGTTAGGGTGGAGACAGGGGGCTGATGGCTACACCTTC.

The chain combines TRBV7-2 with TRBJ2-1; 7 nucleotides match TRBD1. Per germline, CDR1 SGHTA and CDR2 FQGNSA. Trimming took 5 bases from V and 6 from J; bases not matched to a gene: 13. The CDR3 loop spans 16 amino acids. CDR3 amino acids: CASSPRWDRGVNEQFF. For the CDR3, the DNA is TGTGCCAGCAGCCCTCGCTGGGACAGAGGGGTCAATGAGCAGTTCTTC. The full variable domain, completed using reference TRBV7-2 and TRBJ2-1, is GAGVSQSPSNKVTEKGKDVELRCDPISGHTALYWYRQSLGQGLEFLIYFQGNSAPDKSGLPSDRFSAERTGGSVSTLTIQRTQQEDSAVYLCASSPRWDRGVNEQFFGPGTRLTVL.

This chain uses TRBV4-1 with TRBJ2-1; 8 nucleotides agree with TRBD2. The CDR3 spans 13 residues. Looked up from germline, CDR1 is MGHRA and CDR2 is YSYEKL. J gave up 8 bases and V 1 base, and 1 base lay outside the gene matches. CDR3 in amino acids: CASSQGGGYEQFF. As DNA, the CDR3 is TGCGCCAGCAGCCAAGGCGGGGGGTATGAGCAGTTCTTC.

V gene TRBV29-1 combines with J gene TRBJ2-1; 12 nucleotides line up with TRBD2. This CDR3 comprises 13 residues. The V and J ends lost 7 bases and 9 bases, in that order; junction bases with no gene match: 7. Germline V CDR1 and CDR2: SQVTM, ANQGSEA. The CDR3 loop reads CSADRLAGAEQFF. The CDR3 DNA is TGCAGCGCCGACCGACTAGCGGGGGCTGAGCAGTTCTTC.

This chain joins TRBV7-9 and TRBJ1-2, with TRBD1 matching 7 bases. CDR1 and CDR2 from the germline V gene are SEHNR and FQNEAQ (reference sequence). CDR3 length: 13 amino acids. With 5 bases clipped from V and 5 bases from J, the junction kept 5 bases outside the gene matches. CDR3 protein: CASSVRQGYGYTF. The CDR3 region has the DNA TGTGCCAGCAGCGTGCGACAGGGTTATGGCTACACCTTC.